The clone carrying this T cell receptor (beta chain) has more than one count but fewer than ten. The record originates from a study of T-cell reconstitution after alpha-beta-depleted transplantation in children. The CDR3 runs 16 residues. With 3 bases clipped from V and 4 bases from J, the junction kept 11 bases outside the gene matches. Germline V CDR1 and CDR2: SGHRS, YFSETQ. Unique molecular identifiers were used to barcode this TCRbeta library. Each CDR3 protein gets one entry after TCRdb re-called the PCR reads with MiXCR. The sample records some 550,000 distinct CDR3 sequences, around 16% being singletons.

This clonotype was sampled from a human donor who donated a stem cell graft to a child with acute lymphoblastic leukemia. The chain links TRBV5-1 to TRBJ2-7; TRBD2 matches 9 bases. The sample here was PBMCs from the stem cell graft donor, taken from the stem cell graft. CDR3 residues: CASSWTLAGSLYEQYF. The DNA of the CDR3 is TGCGCCAGCAGCTGGACCCTAGCGGGATCTTTATACGAGCAGTACTTC.